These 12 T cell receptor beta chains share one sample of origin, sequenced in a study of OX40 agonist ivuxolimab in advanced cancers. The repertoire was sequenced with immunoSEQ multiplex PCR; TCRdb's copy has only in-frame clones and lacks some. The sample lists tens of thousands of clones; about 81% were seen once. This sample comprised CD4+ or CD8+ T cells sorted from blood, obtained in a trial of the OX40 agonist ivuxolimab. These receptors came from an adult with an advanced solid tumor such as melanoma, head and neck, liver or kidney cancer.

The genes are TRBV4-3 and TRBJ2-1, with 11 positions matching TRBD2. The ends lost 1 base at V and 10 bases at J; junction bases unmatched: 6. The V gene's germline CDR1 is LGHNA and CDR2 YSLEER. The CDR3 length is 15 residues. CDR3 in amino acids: CASSQVTSGSEEQFF. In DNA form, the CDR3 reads TGCGCCAGCAGCCAAGTAACTAGCGGGAGCGAAGAGCAGTTCTTC.

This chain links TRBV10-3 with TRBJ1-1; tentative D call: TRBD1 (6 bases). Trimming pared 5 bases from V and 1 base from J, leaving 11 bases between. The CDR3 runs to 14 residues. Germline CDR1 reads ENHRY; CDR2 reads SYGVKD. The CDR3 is CAISPGQWNTEAFF. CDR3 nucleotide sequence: TGTGCCATCAGTCCCGGACAGTGGAACACTGAAGCTTTCTTT.

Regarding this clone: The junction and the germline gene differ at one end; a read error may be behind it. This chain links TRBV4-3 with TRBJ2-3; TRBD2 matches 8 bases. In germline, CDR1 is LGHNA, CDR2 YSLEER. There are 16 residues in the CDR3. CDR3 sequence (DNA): TGCGCCAGCAACCAAGATCGAGCGGGAGTGTCAGATACGCAGTATTTT. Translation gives CASNQDRAGVSDTQYF.

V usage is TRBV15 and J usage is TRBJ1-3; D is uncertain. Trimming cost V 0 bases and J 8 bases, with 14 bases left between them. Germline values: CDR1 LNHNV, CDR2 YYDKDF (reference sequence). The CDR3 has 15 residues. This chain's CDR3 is CATSRDLSPPDTIYF. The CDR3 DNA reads TGTGCCACCAGCAGAGATCTGAGCCCACCGGACACCATATATTTT. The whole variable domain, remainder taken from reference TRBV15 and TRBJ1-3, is DAMVIQNPRYQVTQFGKPVTLSCSQTLNHNVMYWYQQKSSQAPKLLFHYYDKDFNNEADTPDNFQSRRPNTSFCFLDIRSPGLGDTAMYLCATSRDLSPPDTIYFGEGSWLTVV.

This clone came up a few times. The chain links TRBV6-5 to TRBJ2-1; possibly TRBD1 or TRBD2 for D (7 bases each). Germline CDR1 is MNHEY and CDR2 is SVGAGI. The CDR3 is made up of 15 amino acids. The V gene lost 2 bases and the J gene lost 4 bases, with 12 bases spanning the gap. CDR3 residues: CASSYGEGAYNEQFF. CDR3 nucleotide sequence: TGTGCCAGCAGTTACGGGGAGGGGGCGTACAATGAGCAGTTCTTC.

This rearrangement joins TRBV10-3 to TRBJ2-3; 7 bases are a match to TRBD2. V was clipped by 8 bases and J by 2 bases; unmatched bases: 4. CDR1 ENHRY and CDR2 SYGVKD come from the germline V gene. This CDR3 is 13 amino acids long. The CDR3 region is CAILADDTDTQYF. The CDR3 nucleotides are TGTGCCATCCTAGCGGACGACACAGATACGCAGTATTTT.

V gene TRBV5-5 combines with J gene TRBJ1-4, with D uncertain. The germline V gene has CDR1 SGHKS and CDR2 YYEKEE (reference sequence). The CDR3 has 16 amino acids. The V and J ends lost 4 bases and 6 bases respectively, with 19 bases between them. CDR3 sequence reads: CASSASHRGGYEKLFF. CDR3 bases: TGTGCCAGCAGCGCCTCCCACCGAGGCGGTTATGAAAAACTGTTTTTT.

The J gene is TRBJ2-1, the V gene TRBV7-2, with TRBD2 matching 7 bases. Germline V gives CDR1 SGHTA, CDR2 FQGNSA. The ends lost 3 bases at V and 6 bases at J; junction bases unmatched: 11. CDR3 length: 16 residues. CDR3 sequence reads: CASSLVGAGLSNEQFF. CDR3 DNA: TGTGCCAGCAGCTTGGTGGGAGCGGGGCTTAGCAATGAGCAGTTCTTC.

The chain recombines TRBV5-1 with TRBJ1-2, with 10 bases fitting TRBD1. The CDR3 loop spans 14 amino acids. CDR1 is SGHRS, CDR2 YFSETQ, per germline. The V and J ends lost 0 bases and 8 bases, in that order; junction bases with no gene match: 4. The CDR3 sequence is CASSLAGTGEGYTF. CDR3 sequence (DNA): TGCGCCAGCAGCTTGGCGGGGACAGGGGAAGGCTACACCTTC. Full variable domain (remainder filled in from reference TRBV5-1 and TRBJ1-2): KAGVTQTPRYLIKTRGQQVTLSCSPISGHRSVSWYQQTPGQGLQFLFEYFSETQRNKGNFPGRFSGRQFSNSRSEMNVSTLELGDSALYLCASSLAGTGEGYTFGSGTRLTVV.

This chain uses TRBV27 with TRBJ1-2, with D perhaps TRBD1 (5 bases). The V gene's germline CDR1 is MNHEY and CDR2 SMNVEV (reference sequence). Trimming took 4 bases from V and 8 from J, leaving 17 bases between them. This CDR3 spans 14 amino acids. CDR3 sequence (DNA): TGTGCCAGCAGTTCCACTGGGGGGGTCGGAGGCTACACCTTC. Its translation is CASSSTGGVGGYTF.

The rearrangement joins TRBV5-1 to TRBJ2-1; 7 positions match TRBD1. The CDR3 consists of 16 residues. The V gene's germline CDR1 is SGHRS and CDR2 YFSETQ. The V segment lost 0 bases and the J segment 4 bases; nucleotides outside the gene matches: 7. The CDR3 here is CASSLGLWDSYNEQFF. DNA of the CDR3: TGCGCCAGCAGCTTGGGATTGTGGGACAGTTACAATGAGCAGTTCTTC.

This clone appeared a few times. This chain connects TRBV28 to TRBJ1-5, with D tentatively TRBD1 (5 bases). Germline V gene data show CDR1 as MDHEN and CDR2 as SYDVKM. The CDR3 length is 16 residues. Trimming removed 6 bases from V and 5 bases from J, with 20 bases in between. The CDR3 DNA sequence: TGTGCCAGCAGCTCCACGGGACGGAGAAGGTATCAGCCCCAGCATTTT. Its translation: CASSSTGRRRYQPQHF.